This T cell receptor beta chain emerged from a study of blood T cell repertoires in COVID-19. Across the study: Samples of COVID-19 (acute and convalescent) were obtained from the United States, Italy and Spain. Sources were T cells, B-cell-depleted T cells, or PBMCs; the material itself was cDNA or gDNA.

TCRdb keeps only in-frame clones here, not all; method: immunoSEQ multiplex PCR. The repertoire holds hundreds of thousands of clones, around 86% seen once, with 1% to 1.5% in the top ten. The CDR3 runs 14 residues. Sequencing input: peripheral blood. The receptor was derived from an older man with acute or convalescent COVID-19. The chain links TRBV21-1 to TRBJ2-5; the table's D call, TRBD1, has no DNA check behind it. TRBV21-1 is classified as a pseudogene. The CDR3 region is CASNGQNRGETQYF. The CDR3 DNA sequence: TGTGCCAGCAACGGTCAAAACAGGGGGGAGACCCAGTACTTC.